These 30 T cell receptor beta chains share one sample of origin, sequenced in a study of T cells in women clearing cervical HPV infection. TCRdb's copy holds only in-frame clones and misses some; the assay was immunoSEQ multiplex PCR. The sample data list about 28,000 clones. Material: blood buffy coat. These receptors were collected from a woman aged 18-70 years with a cervical HPV16 infection that either progressed to CIN3+ or cleared (not recorded which).

With regard to this clone: The read terminates 3 residues before the CDR3 end, so the remaining end is supplied by the germline J gene. The chain is built from TRBV2 and TRBJ1-4; D uncertain. Trimming stripped 5 bases from V and 8 bases from J, with 18 bases between. The CDR3 covers 15 residues. Per the germline V gene, CDR1 is SNHLY and CDR2 is FYNNEI. The CDR3 here is CASSLDWRVREKLFF. CDR3 DNA (partial): TGTGCCAGCAGTCTCGATTGGAGGGTTCGGGAAAAA.

As concerns this clone: The read stops 3 residues short of the end of the CDR3; the missing end is completed from the germline J gene. The chain has TRBV5-1 and TRBJ2-3; TRBD2 might be the D (5 bases). This CDR3 is built from 12 residues. V was shortened by 6 bases and J by 8 bases, with 13 bases between the two germline ends. Germline V gene lookup returns CDR1 SGHRS and CDR2 YFSETQ. CDR3 residues: CASNSPAGTQYF. The CDR3 bases that were read are TGCGCCAGCAACAGCCCCGCGGGTACG.

Details on this clone: The CDR3 extends 3 residues past the end of the read, so its final part is completed from the germline J gene. The gene calls are TRBV5-1 and TRBJ2-2; a weak D match, TRBD1 (5 bases). The germline CDR1 and CDR2 sequences are SGHRS and YFSETQ. V was pared by 0 bases and J by 1 base, with 7 bases between. The CDR3 loop spans 15 amino acids. CDR3 region: CASSLGGWNTGELFF. The part of the CDR3 DNA that was read is TGCGCCAGCAGCTTGGGGGGCTGGAACACCGGGGAG.

To note about this clone: The read finishes 3 residues shy of the CDR3 end, and the germline J gene is used to complete it. The gene calls are TRBV27 and TRBJ2-3, with TRBD2 as a possible D gene (5 bases). The CDR3 runs 17 residues. CDR1 and CDR2 from the germline V gene are MNHEY and SMNVEV (reference sequence). The ends were cut back, 0 bases at V and 4 bases at J, with 17 bases in the middle. The sequenced part of the CDR3 DNA is TGTGCCAGCAGTTTATCGCCCGAGGGCTACGGATCAGATACG. Protein sequence: CASSLSPEGYGSDT. Given in full, the CDR3 is CASSLSPEGYGSDTQYF.

As regards this clone: The read comes to an end 3 residues before the CDR3 does, leaving the germline J gene to fill in the end. The genes are TRBV19 and TRBJ1-4; 10 bases are a match to TRBD1. The V segment lost 7 bases and the J segment 7 bases; nucleotides outside the gene matches: 3. CDR3 size: 13 residues. Germline CDR1 is LNHDA and CDR2 is SQIVND (reference sequence). CDR3 bases read: TGTGCCAGTAAGGGGGACAGGGGTGAAAAA. Protein product: CASKGDRGEK. The entire CDR3 protein is CASKGDRGEKLFF.

Concerning this clone: The sequence runs out 3 residues before the end of the CDR3; the remainder is reconstructed from the germline J gene. The chain carries TRBV20-1 and TRBJ2-5; 8 bases are shared with TRBD2. The CDR3 contains 14 residues. Germline V lookup: CDR1 DFQATT, CDR2 SNEGSKA (reference sequence). J gave up 2 bases and V 4 bases, and 6 bases lay outside the gene matches. The DNA read from the CDR3 is TGCAGTGCTATCCTCACTAGCGGACAAGAGACC. Its protein is CSAILTSGQET. The complete CDR3 sequence is CSAILTSGQETQYF.

A word on this clone: The read terminates 3 residues before the CDR3 end, so the remaining end is supplied by the germline J gene. The chain couples TRBV9 to TRBJ1-1; 7 bases line up with TRBD1. The CDR3 consists of 12 residues. Germline CDR1 is SGDLS and CDR2 is YYNGEE. Losses at the gene ends were 10 bases for V and 7 bases for J; bases not matched to a gene: 10. CDR3 DNA, as far as it was read: TGTGCCTCAGGGGCAGGGGGGTTTGAA. Protein product: CASGAGGFE. The entire CDR3 protein reads CASGAGGFEAFF. The full variable domain, with the rest looked up from reference TRBV9 and TRBJ1-1, is DSGVTQTPKHLITATGQRVTLRCSPRSGDLSVYWYQQSLDQGLQFLIQYYNGEERAKGNILERFSAQQFPDLHSELNLSSLELGDSALYFCASGAGGFEAFFGQGTRLTVV.

The CDR3 bases that were read are TGTGCCAGCAGTCAAGACGCGGTTGGCATGAACACTGAA. Residues: CASSQDAVGMNTE. The CDR3, in full, reads CASSQDAVGMNTEAFF. The V call is TRBV2, the J call TRBJ1-1; D is uncertain. The CDR3 end is not reached by the read, which stops 3 residues before it; the germline J gene fills it in. This CDR3 is 16 amino acids long. The V end was cut by 5 bases, the J end by 0 bases, with 16 bases between. Germline values: CDR1 SNHLY, CDR2 FYNNEI.

Notes on this clone: The CDR3 extends 3 residues past the end of the read, so its final part is completed from the germline J gene. V and J are TRBV30 and TRBJ1-6; D not resolved. V shed 0 bases and J shed 6 bases, with 3 bases lying between them. The CDR3 covers 12 residues. CDR1 is GTSNPN, CDR2 SVGIG, per germline (reference sequence). CDR3 in amino acids: CAWSVGNSPLHF. The covered CDR3 bases are TGTGCCTGGAGTGTAGGTAATTCACCC.

About this clone itself: Read data end 3 residues before the CDR3 end; the end is taken from the germline J gene. The chain is built from TRBV5-6 and TRBJ2-3, with TRBD1 as a possible D gene (5 bases). Germline assignment: CDR1 SGHDT and CDR2 YYEEEE. The CDR3 extends over 15 amino acids. This chain's CDR3 is CASSLGGMGQETQYF. CDR3 bases read: TGTGCCAGCAGCTTGGGGGGTATGGGGCAAGAGACG.

About this clone: Coverage ceases 3 residues before the CDR3 finishes, and the germline J gene fills in the end. The V gene is TRBV2, the J gene TRBJ1-1; D is ambiguous. Trimming pared 7 bases from V and 4 bases from J, leaving 19 bases between. The CDR3 extends over 15 amino acids. CDR1 SNHLY and CDR2 FYNNEI come from the germline V gene. CDR3 protein: CASKRALRAGTEAFF. Incomplete CDR3 DNA: TGTGCCAGCAAGAGGGCATTAAGGGCGGGCACTGAA.

With respect to this clone: The sequenced fragment ends 3 residues before the CDR3 boundary, so the rest is inferred from the germline J gene. The chain recombines TRBV19 with TRBJ1-2; possibly TRBD1 for D (5 bases). Per the germline V gene, CDR1 is LNHDA and CDR2 is SQIVND (reference sequence). The CDR3 is made up of 15 amino acids. The sequenced CDR3 bases are TGTGCCAGTAGTATAGCGGTAGCGGGGCTCTACGAC. Amino acid sequence: CASSIAVAGLYD. The whole CDR3 is CASSIAVAGLYDYTF.

Points on this clone: The read stops 3 residues short of the end of the CDR3; the missing end is completed from the germline J gene. This rearrangement joins TRBV7-9 to TRBJ2-7; TRBD2 matches 8 bases. This CDR3 is 14 amino acids long. Germline V CDR1 and CDR2: SEHNR, FQNEAQ (reference sequence). J was trimmed by 5 bases and V by 3 bases; bases with no gene match: 6. The DNA read from the CDR3 is TGTGCCAGCAGCTTCACTAGCGGTCTAGACGAG. Translation gives CASSFTSGLDE. The whole CDR3 region reads CASSFTSGLDEQYF.

CDR3 bases read: TGCAGCGTTGGGGACAGGGACGGCTATGGC. It specifies CSVGDRDGYG. The CDR3 as a whole reads CSVGDRDGYGYTF. The chain links TRBV29-1 to TRBJ1-2; 9 bases are shared with TRBD1. From the germline J gene comes the end of the CDR3, since the read stops 3 residues before it. Germline lookup yields CDR1 SQVTM and CDR2 ANQGSEA. The CDR3 is 13 residues long. Losses at the gene ends were 4 bases for V and 4 bases for J; bases not matched to a gene: 4.

With regard to this clone: The DNA ends 3 residues before the CDR3 does, and the rest of the CDR3 is filled in from the germline J gene. The chain recombines TRBV20-1 with TRBJ2-4; tentative D call: TRBD1 (6 bases). Germline loops: CDR1 DFQATT, CDR2 SNEGSKA (reference sequence). V was pared by 0 bases and J by 0 bases, with 12 bases between. The CDR3 length is 16 residues. The CDR3 DNA, read in part, is TGCAGTGCTAGAGATGAGGACAGTATAGCCAAAAACATT. Its translation is CSARDEDSIAKNI. The whole CDR3 region reads CSARDEDSIAKNIQYF.

About this clone itself: Read sequence stops 3 residues before the CDR3 end, and the germline J gene provides the missing end. This chain connects TRBV6-1 to TRBJ2-5, with TRBD1 identical over 9 bases. Germline CDR1 and CDR2: MNHNS and SASEGT. The junction had 4 bases not matched to a gene; V was cut back by 4 bases and J by 4 bases. The CDR3 loop spans 14 amino acids. The CDR3 here is CASSGDRVVETQYF. CDR3 bases read: TGTGCCAGCAGTGGGGACAGGGTCGTAGAGACC.

Points on this clone: Read sequence stops 3 residues before the CDR3 end, and the germline J gene provides the missing end. The J gene is TRBJ1-2, the V gene TRBV7-9; no definite D call. Looked up from germline, CDR1 is SEHNR and CDR2 is FQNEAQ (reference sequence). The V and J ends lost 6 bases and 1 base respectively, with 9 bases between them. The CDR3 consists of 13 residues. The CDR3 spells CASRAGVNYGYTF. The sequenced part of the CDR3 DNA is TGTGCCAGCAGAGCCGGGGTTAACTATGGC.

As for this clone: The read stops 3 residues short of the end of the CDR3; the missing end is completed from the germline J gene. The chain links TRBV5-1 to TRBJ2-1, with 13 bases matching TRBD2. The CDR3 runs 17 residues. CDR1 SGHRS and CDR2 YFSETQ come from the germline V gene. With 1 base clipped from V and 6 bases from J, the junction kept 7 bases outside the gene matches. The part of the CDR3 DNA that was read is TGCGCCAGCAGCTTGTTCACTAGCGGGAGGGGGGCCAATGAG. Encoded protein: CASSLFTSGRGANE. From start to end, the CDR3 is CASSLFTSGRGANEQFF.

Of note for this clone: The sequence runs out 3 residues before the end of the CDR3; the remainder is reconstructed from the germline J gene. The chain couples TRBV11-2 to TRBJ1-2, with D perhaps TRBD1 (5 bases). Germline V gene data show CDR1 as SGHAT and CDR2 as FQNNGV. The CDR3 loop spans 14 amino acids. Partial CDR3 DNA: TGTGCCAGCAGCCCGGGACTAGCGGGGGAGACC. As protein: CASSPGLAGET. The CDR3 reads in full as CASSPGLAGETYTF.

Turning to this clone: The read gets to within 3 residues of the CDR3 end, and the germline J gene fills in the rest. The rearrangement joins TRBV2 to TRBJ2-1, with D hard to call. CDR3 length: 14 residues. Looked up from germline, CDR1 is SNHLY and CDR2 is FYNNEI. The ends were cut back, 5 bases at V and 0 bases at J, with 8 bases in the middle. Incomplete CDR3 DNA: TGTGCCAGCAGTCTCTCCCGCTCCTACAATGAG. Protein sequence: CASSLSRSYNE. From start to end, the CDR3 is CASSLSRSYNEQFF.

As regards this clone: Relative to the germline gene, one junction end is altered; a read error may explain this. The read ends 3 residues before the CDR3 terminus; that terminus is restored from the germline J gene. At the DNA level, this CDR3 is encoded by other sequences in the same sample as well. This chain joins TRBV7-3 and TRBJ1-3; tentatively, D is TRBD1 (5 bases). This CDR3 has 16 residues. Germline CDR1 reads SGHTA; CDR2 reads FQGTGA. CDR3 DNA, as far as it was read: TGTGCCAGCAGCTTACAGGGCCCTAACTCTGGAAACACG. It specifies CASSLQGPNSGNT. The full CDR3 sequence reads CASSLQGPNSGNTIYF. The full variable domain, completed using reference TRBV7-3 and TRBJ1-3, is GAGVSQTPSNKVTEKGKYVELRCDPISGHTALYWYRQSLGQGPEFLIYFQGTGAADDSGLPNDRFFAVRPEGSVSTLKIQRTERGDSAVYLCASSLQGPNSGNTIYFGEGSWLTVV.

Worth noting for this clone: The sequence runs out 3 residues before the end of the CDR3; the remainder is reconstructed from the germline J gene. The genes are TRBV20-1 and TRBJ2-7; D gene unclear. The CDR3 extends over 14 amino acids. Trimming cost V 6 bases and J 0 bases, with 15 bases left between them. Germline V gives CDR1 DFQATT, CDR2 SNEGSKA (reference sequence). The CDR3 sequence: CSAKPGSRSYEQYF. CDR3 bases read: TGCAGTGCAAAACCCGGGTCCCGCTCCTACGAG.

Note on this clone: The sequence runs out 3 residues before the end of the CDR3; the remainder is reconstructed from the germline J gene. This rearrangement joins TRBV7-2 to TRBJ1-3; the D gene is possibly TRBD1 (6 bases). Trimming left V 2 bases short and J 0 bases short, with 8 bases between. This CDR3 comprises 15 residues. Germline V gene sequence: CDR1 SGHTA, CDR2 FQGNSA. CDR3 amino acids: CASSLRDNSGNTIYF. The sequenced CDR3 bases are TGTGCCAGCAGCTTACGGGACAACTCTGGAAACACC.

A note on this clone: The CDR3 is cut off 3 residues early in the read; its end comes from the germline J gene. This chain connects TRBV2 to TRBJ2-7; 13 bases align to TRBD2. In germline, CDR1 is SNHLY, CDR2 FYNNEI. V was pared by 6 bases and J by 2 bases, with 4 bases of the junction left unmatched. This CDR3 spans 15 amino acids. The sequenced part of the CDR3 DNA is TGTGCCAGCAGCATACTAGCGGGAGGGACCTACGAG. Protein product: CASSILAGGTYE. The complete CDR3 reads CASSILAGGTYEQYF.

Notes on this clone: The DNA ends 3 residues before the CDR3 does, and the rest of the CDR3 is filled in from the germline J gene. The chain has TRBV5-1 and TRBJ2-2, with 7 bases identical to TRBD1. J lost 5 bases, V lost 4 bases, and 5 bases had no gene match. The CDR3 is 14 amino acids. Germline values: CDR1 SGHRS, CDR2 YFSETQ. The CDR3 bases that were read are TGCGCCAGCAGCCCCGGGACAGCGACCGGGGAG. Protein: CASSPGTATGE. In full, the CDR3 is CASSPGTATGELFF.

Points on this clone: Its ends do not fully match the called genes, so a read error is possible. The read ends 3 residues shy of where the CDR3 ends; the end is completed using the germline J gene. Other DNA variants within this sample encode the same CDR3. The chain combines TRBV11-2 with TRBJ2-2; D ambiguous. Germline CDR1 is SGHAT and CDR2 is FQNNGV. CDR3 length equals 15 residues. The covered CDR3 bases are TGTGCCAGCAGCTTAGTCAGCGCGAACACTGGGGAG. This sequence encodes CASSLVSANTGE. The complete CDR3 sequence is CASSLVSANTGELFF.

As for this clone: The read stops 3 residues short of the end of the CDR3; the missing end is completed from the germline J gene. This chain connects TRBV19 to TRBJ1-2, with TRBD1 matching 7 bases. Germline V gene data show CDR1 as LNHDA and CDR2 as SQIVND (reference sequence). The CDR3 totals 14 residues. The CDR3 here is CASSSTGRFGDYTF. Incomplete CDR3 DNA: TGTGCCAGTAGTTCGACAGGGAGGTTCGGCGAC.

Comments on this clone: The CDR3 goes on 3 residues after the read ends, and that part is filled in from the germline J gene. V is TRBV6-4 and J is TRBJ2-7, with D unclear. The V end was cut by 3 bases, the J end by 1 base, with 10 bases between. The length of the CDR3 is 14 residues. Per germline, CDR1 MRHNA and CDR2 SNTAGT. Incomplete CDR3 DNA: TGTGCCAGCAGTGAAGGGTTGGGTTCCTACGAG. Its protein is CASSEGLGSYE. The entire CDR3 sequence reads CASSEGLGSYEQYF.

The CDR3 reads CASSLVEEGEVTEAFF. Incomplete CDR3 DNA: TGCGCCAGCAGCTTGGTAGAGGAGGGCGAGGTAACTGAA. The chain couples TRBV5-1 to TRBJ1-1; D is undetermined. The observed sequence ends 3 residues before the CDR3 terminus, with the missing tail filled in from the germline J gene. The length of the CDR3 is 16 residues. V shed 0 bases and J shed 5 bases, with 17 bases lying between them. Germline V CDR1 and CDR2: SGHRS, YFSETQ.

About this clone: The DNA ends 3 residues before the CDR3 does, and the rest of the CDR3 is filled in from the germline J gene. The rearrangement links TRBV3-1 (or the pseudogene TRBV3-2) to TRBJ2-7; tentatively, D is TRBD1 (5 bases). The CDR3 runs to 16 residues. Trimming removed 4 bases from V and 6 bases from J, with 22 bases in between. Germline V lookup: CDR1 LGHDT, CDR2 YNNKEL (reference sequence). The CDR3 loop reads CASSRNDMQGFGEQYF. CDR3 bases read: TGTGCCAGCAGCCGTAATGATATGCAGGGATTCGGCGAG.